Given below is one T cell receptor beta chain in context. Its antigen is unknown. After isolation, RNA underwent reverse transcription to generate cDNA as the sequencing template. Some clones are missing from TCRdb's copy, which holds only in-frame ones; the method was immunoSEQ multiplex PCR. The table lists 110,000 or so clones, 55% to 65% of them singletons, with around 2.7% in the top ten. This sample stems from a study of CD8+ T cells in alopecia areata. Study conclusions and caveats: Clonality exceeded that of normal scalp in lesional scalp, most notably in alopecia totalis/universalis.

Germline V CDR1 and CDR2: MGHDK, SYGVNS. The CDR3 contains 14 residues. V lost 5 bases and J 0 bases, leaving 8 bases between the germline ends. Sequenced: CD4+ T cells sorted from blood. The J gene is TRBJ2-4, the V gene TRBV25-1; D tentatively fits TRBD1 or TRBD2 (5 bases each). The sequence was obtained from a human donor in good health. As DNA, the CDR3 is TGTGCCAGCAGTTATGGGACAGCCAAAAACATTCAGTACTTC. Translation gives CASSYGTAKNIQYF.